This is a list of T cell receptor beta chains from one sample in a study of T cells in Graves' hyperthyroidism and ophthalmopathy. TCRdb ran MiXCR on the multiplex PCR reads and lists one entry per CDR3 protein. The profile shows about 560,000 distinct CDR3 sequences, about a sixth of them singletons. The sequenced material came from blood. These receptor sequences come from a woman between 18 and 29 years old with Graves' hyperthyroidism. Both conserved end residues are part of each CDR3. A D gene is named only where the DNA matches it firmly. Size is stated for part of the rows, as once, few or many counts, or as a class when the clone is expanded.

CASSKGQGTLSYEQYF	TGTGCCAGCAGCAAAGGACAGGGAACCCTCTCCTACGAGCAGTACTTC	TRBD1	TRBV28	TRBJ2-7	many
CASSPTGEGEQFF	TGTGCCAGCTCACCAACAGGGGAAGGTGAGCAGTTCTTC	TRBD1	TRBV18	TRBJ2-1	few
CASSSTPDSGANVLTF	TGTGCCAGCAGCTCCACTCCCGACTCTGGGGCCAACGTCCTGACTTTC	NA	TRBV7-8	TRBJ2-6	many
CASSAGQGLYQPQHF	TGTGCCAGCAGTGCGGGGCAGGGACTTTATCAGCCCCAGCATTTT	NA	TRBV6-1	TRBJ1-5	NA
CASSLGYRGKYGYTF	TGTGCCAGCAGCTTAGGGTACCGGGGCAAGTATGGCTACACCTTC	NA	TRBV11-2	TRBJ1-2	many
CASSYPGLIRGYTF	TGTGCCAGCAGTTACCCGGGCCTTATTCGCGGCTACACCTTC	NA	TRBV6-2/TRBV6-3	TRBJ1-2	NA
CASSLALQRSYGYTF	TGTGCCAGCAGCTTAGCGCTCCAGAGGAGCTATGGCTACACCTTC	NA	TRBV7-2	TRBJ1-2	NA
CSATLAGGSVNEQFF	TGCAGTGCAACCCTTGCTGGCGGGAGTGTCAATGAGCAGTTCTTC	TRBD2	TRBV20-1	TRBJ2-1	NA
CASSVWGGTEAFF	TGTGCCAGCAGTGTGTGGGGCGGGACTGAAGCTTTCTTT	NA	TRBV11-3	TRBJ1-1	few
CASSNDRDTDTQYF	TGCGCCAGCAGTAACGACAGAGACACAGATACGCAGTATTTT	NA	TRBV10-1	TRBJ2-3	NA
CASSSGQSSNQPQHF	TGTGCCAGTAGTAGCGGACAATCCAGCAATCAGCCCCAGCATTTT	NA	TRBV19	TRBJ1-5	NA
CASSRGQGGSGANVLTF	TGCGCCAGCAGCCGGGGACAGGGGGGGTCTGGGGCCAACGTCCTGACTTTC	TRBD1	TRBV4-1	TRBJ2-6	few
CASSLAEGGNTEAFF	TGTGCCAGCAGCCTAGCAGAGGGGGGGAACACTGAAGCTTTCTTT	NA	TRBV6-1	TRBJ1-1	few
CASITDRVNTEAFF	TGTGCCAGCATTACCGACAGGGTGAACACTGAAGCTTTCTTT	TRBD1	TRBV12-3/TRBV12-4	TRBJ1-1	few
CASSERAGGLYNEQFF	TGTGCCAGCAGTGAAAGGGCGGGGGGGCTTTACAATGAGCAGTTCTTC	TRBD2	TRBV2	TRBJ2-1	NA
CASRSGFTGELFF	TGTGCCAGCAGATCGGGATTCACCGGGGAGCTGTTTTTT	NA	TRBV12-3/TRBV12-4	TRBJ2-2	few
CASSSDRGRGGELFF	TGTGCCAGCAGCTCCGACAGGGGGCGGGGCGGGGAGCTGTTTTTT	TRBD1	TRBV11-2	TRBJ2-2	few
CASSQEVRGYTF	TGCGCCAGCAGCCAAGAAGTTCGTGGCTACACCTTC	NA	TRBV4-1	TRBJ1-2	NA